The 13 T cell receptor beta chains in this list originate from one sample, sequenced in a study of Graves' ophthalmopathy and Graves' hyperthyroidism. Amplification of TCR beta CDR3 regions used RNA transcripts. First-round RT-PCR used HTBI primers; second-round multiplex PCR followed. TCRdb fed the multiplex PCR reads into MiXCR, producing one record per CDR3 protein. The table records around 400,000 distinct CDR3 sequences, around 21% of them present only once. Sequences were obtained from peripheral blood. These receptors came from a woman aged 18 to 35 with stable Graves' hyperthyroidism.

This clonotype was seen more than once but under ten times. V gene TRBV6-1 combines with J gene TRBJ2-2; 9 nucleotides match TRBD1. The V segment lost 6 bases and the J segment 5 bases; nucleotides outside the gene matches: 10. Per the germline V gene, CDR1 is MNHNS and CDR2 is SASEGT. This CDR3 comprises 16 residues. The chain's CDR3 is CASSSGQGRGTGELFF. The CDR3 bases are TGTGCCAGCAGCTCCGGACAGGGGCGAGGAACCGGGGAGCTGTTTTTT.

The table lists this clonotype with many counts. V usage is TRBV15 and J usage is TRBJ1-3; 8 bases fit TRBD1. V lost 7 bases and J lost 4; bases outside the gene matches: 9. The CDR3 totals 15 residues. Germline loops: CDR1 LNHNV, CDR2 YYDKDF (reference sequence). CDR3 bases: TGTGCCACCACCCTGGACAGGGCCGCCGGAAACACCATATATTTT. Its protein is CATTLDRAAGNTIYF.

The sample holds a few counts of this clonotype. CDR3 region: CASSEADGTDTQYF. For the CDR3, the DNA is TGTGCCAGCAGTGAAGCGGATGGCACAGATACGCAGTATTTT. The rearrangement links TRBV6-1 to TRBJ2-3; no clear D. The V gene's germline CDR1 is MNHNS and CDR2 SASEGT. V dropped 0 bases and J dropped 1 base, with 5 bases sitting between them. The CDR3 is made up of 14 amino acids.

This clonotype was counted ten times or more. This chain links TRBV20-1 with TRBJ1-6; no clear D gene. This CDR3 is 13 amino acids long. Looked up from germline, CDR1 is DFQATT and CDR2 is SNEGSKA (reference sequence). V dropped 0 bases and J dropped 14 bases, with 14 bases sitting between them. The CDR3 is CSARDPPGLTLHF. DNA for the CDR3: TGCAGTGCTAGAGATCCCCCCGGGTTGACCCTCCACTTT.

This clonotype was recorded at least ten times. V is TRBV7-8 and J is TRBJ1-2; 8 bases fit TRBD1. The germline V gene has CDR1 SGHVS and CDR2 FQNEAQ. This CDR3 contains 14 residues. V shed 5 bases, J shed 3 bases, and the junction held 5 bases outside the gene matches. The CDR3 is CASSLSDRDYGYTF. The CDR3 DNA sequence: TGTGCCAGCAGCCTGTCGGACAGGGACTATGGCTACACCTTC.

This clonotype showed up just a few times. The CDR3 nucleotides are TGCGCCAGCAGCCCGGATCGATACAGGGAAACCAAAAACATTCAGTACTTC. Its protein is CASSPDRYRETKNIQYF. The rearrangement uses TRBV5-1 and TRBJ2-4; D is possibly TRBD1 (6 bases). The CDR3 consists of 17 residues. V lost 4 bases and J lost 2, with 19 bases in between. Germline-derived CDR1 and CDR2 are SGHRS and YFSETQ.

This clonotype was observed at least ten times. The CDR3 DNA follows: TGTGCCAGCACCGACACCCGGGGGACCGGGGAGCTGTTTTTT. Protein sequence: CASTDTRGTGELFF. The V gene is TRBV6-5, the J gene TRBJ2-2, with a tentative D call TRBD2 (6 bases). The CDR3 sequence is 14 residues long. The V end lost 7 bases, the J end lost 5 bases, and 14 bases lay between the germline ends. Germline values: CDR1 MNHEY, CDR2 SVGAGI.

The rearrangement joins TRBV6-1 to TRBJ1-2, with 8 bases that match TRBD1. Germline CDR1 and CDR2: MNHNS and SASEGT. This CDR3 region has 15 residues. V trimming: 6 bases; J trimming: 7 bases; junction bases outside the gene matches: 13. CDR3 region: CASRDDRGKGGGYTF. The CDR3 DNA sequence: TGTGCCAGCAGGGACGACAGGGGCAAAGGGGGTGGCTACACCTTC.

This clonotype was counted ten times or more. The CDR3 region is CSATNYRPRQPQHF. The DNA for the CDR3 is TGCAGTGCGACCAACTACAGGCCTCGGCAGCCCCAGCATTTT. V gene TRBV20-1 combines with J gene TRBJ1-5, with D possibly TRBD1 on 5 matching bases. Trimming shortened V by 6 bases and J by 7 bases, and 19 bases separated the two germline ends. CDR1 and CDR2 (germline): DFQATT, SNEGSKA (reference sequence). This CDR3 has 14 amino acids.

At least ten counts were recorded for this clonotype. V is TRBV15 and J is TRBJ2-2; D is ambiguous. V lost 5 bases, J lost 2 bases, and 12 bases lay in between. Germline loops: CDR1 LNHNV, CDR2 YYDKDF (reference sequence). CDR3 length: 15 residues. CDR3 region: CATSLRSSNTGELFF. For the CDR3, the DNA is TGTGCCACCAGCCTACGTAGTAGCAACACCGGGGAGCTGTTTTTT. Full variable domain (rest looked up from reference TRBV15 and TRBJ2-2): DAMVIQNPRYQVTQFGKPVTLSCSQTLNHNVMYWYQQKSSQAPKLLFHYYDKDFNNEADTPDNFQSRRPNTSFCFLDIRSPGLGDTAMYLCATSLRSSNTGELFFGEGSRLTVL.

This clonotype was counted at least ten times. The rearrangement uses TRBV12-3 or TRBV12-4 and TRBJ2-5; TRBD2 matches 8 bases. The CDR3 contains 15 residues. V shed 6 bases and J 1 base; nucleotides not matched to a gene: 7. The CDR3 region has the DNA TGTGCCAGCAGGGGTTCGGGGGGGGGCCAAGAGACCCAGTACTTC. Its translation: CASRGSGGGQETQYF.

This clonotype was counted between two and nine times. V and J are TRBV20-1 and TRBJ1-1; 9 bases align to TRBD1. From germline, CDR1 is DFQATT and CDR2 SNEGSKA (reference sequence). CDR3 length: 13 residues. V shed 6 bases, J shed 5 bases, and the junction held 7 bases outside the gene matches. The CDR3 DNA reads TGCAGTGCCCAGGGACAGGGAGGGACTGAAGCTTTCTTT. As protein: CSAQGQGGTEAFF.

In its sample, this clonotype was seen many times. The chain has TRBV19 and TRBJ1-1, with 11 bases matching TRBD1. CDR1 is LNHDA, CDR2 SQIVND, per germline (reference sequence). The CDR3 runs to 14 residues. V gave up 5 bases and J gave up 4 bases; unmatched junction bases: 3. This CDR3 reads CASSWDRGSTEAFF. The DNA for the CDR3 is TGTGCCAGTAGTTGGGACAGGGGGAGCACTGAAGCTTTCTTT.